This TCR beta chain originates from a study of shared clonotypes between healthy human individuals (TCRdb year 2020). At the level of the whole study: Three men and two women, aged 18 to 49 years, made up the cohort. Per donor, three plates each were used for CD4 naive and CD4 memory, two for CD8 naive, and one for CD8 memory. The study deeply sequenced blood TCR repertoires of about five healthy adults to estimate repertoire size and the extent of clonotype sharing between individuals. To increase sequencing depth and limit assay-specific biases, different laboratories used diverse techniques to prepare libraries and sequence TCR repertoires. Leukapheresis yielded between about 0.85 and 10 billion PBMCs per donor.

V loses 2 bases of germline sequence and J loses 4 bases, and the interval between the two ends is 17 bases. Reading the germline V gene gives CDR1 SNHLY and CDR2 FYNNEI. Spanning cysteine to phenylalanine, the CDR3 consists of 16 amino acids. The kept DNA is CDR3 alone, 48 bases in frame from the first base. Study-level results and caveats: Even with the large sequencing depth, rarefaction of the sorted-subset datasets indicated that sequencing was incomplete. The small number of donors limited the genetic and exposure-history diversity represented. Across four donors, 4.5% to 6.5% of naive CD4, around 3.5% of naive CD8, 2.3% of memory CD4, and 0.3% to 0.45% of memory CD8 clonotypes were shared. Naive subsets generally had larger estimated clonotype richness than memory subsets did. Sampling was limited to blood, and TCR repertoires in tissue likely differ from TCR repertoires in blood. Compared with non-shared clonotypes, the clonotypes found in all four sorted-subset donors had higher generation probabilities. Pairwise subsampling led to the expectation that sequencing depth would affect the degree of clonotype sharing among donors.

TCR CDR3 regions were amplified from genomic DNA by multiplex PCR using the deep immunoSEQ assay. For each cell subset, the extracted genomic DNA was distributed evenly across all wells of several immunoSEQ 96-well plates, and each plate served as one replicate. For sorted subsets, roughly 0.2 ug genomic DNA, equal to 30,000 to 35,000 T cell genomes, was loaded into each replicate PCR. Purified libraries were measured with a Qubit 3.0 fluorometer, size-checked on a Bioanalyzer 2100, and measured again with the KAPA Library Quantification kit. Every immunoSEQ 96-well plate was sequenced on a separate single-read 150-cycle Illumina NextSeq 550 flow cell. The authors' pipeline ran thus. Because only junctional sequences without quality scores were contained in the immunoSEQ output, filtering matching that applied to full-length reads could not be performed. To assign V/J genes and CDR3, sequences were annotated using PyIR, a Python wrapper for IgBLAST v1.9, with IMGT germline references. Any read was removed if the V/J assignment was weak (E-value above 1e-6), the CDR3 was missing, or the read contained stop codons, out-of-frame junctions, or ambiguous translated residues. V3J clonotypes were defined by identical inferred V gene, J gene, and CDR3 amino acid sequence. Percentage overlap between repertoires was computed as shared unique clonotypes divided by the size of the smaller repertoire. RTK rarefaction, the Chao1 estimator, and Recon v2.1 estimates of unobserved clonotypes were used to assess repertoire richness. Generation probabilities were computed with OLGA for all TCRbeta clonotypes obtained by the gDNA method from a few donors. Drawn from immuneACCESS, this table holds only the in-frame rearrangements with V and J called that TCRdb kept. Clones are partly lost; checked studies trace under half to an unresolved V gene and leave the rest unexplained. The D gene and trimming were derived from the DNA, and the V and J assignments and clone size from that table. The sample yields some 2 million clones; roughly 94% were counted once. Roughly 0.13% of the sample goes to the ten largest clones.

For this clone: Which antigen it targets is not known. The sample holds no much larger clone one base away, and base qualities are not on file.

Donors were healthy HIV-negative adults with no recently reported acute infections or vaccinations. All donors were Caucasian adults living in Nashville, Tennessee, USA. Magnetic negative selection was used to enrich CD4+ T cells, after which naive cells were positively selected on CD45RA and the negative fraction became the memory subset. After blood collection by leukapheresis, PBMCs were isolated using Ficoll-Histopaque density gradient centrifugation and then cryopreserved in the vapor phase of liquid nitrogen. Purity and quantity of every magnetically sorted T cell population were checked by analytical flow cytometry. From each sorted fraction, genomic DNA was isolated and quantified by UV absorbance on a Nanodrop 2000c.

The sequencing sample was made of naive CD4+ T cells sorted from blood. In light of the paper, this sample's cell subset or site label describes: CD45RA+ positively selected. Rearrangement joined TRBV2 to TRBJ1-1, with the D gene not confidently named. This TCR derives from a man aged 18 to 29 in good health. The DNA reads TGTGCCAGCAGTGAAACCAAGGCCCCGAGAGGCACTGAAGCTTTCTTT. This gives the protein CASSETKAPRGTEAFF.